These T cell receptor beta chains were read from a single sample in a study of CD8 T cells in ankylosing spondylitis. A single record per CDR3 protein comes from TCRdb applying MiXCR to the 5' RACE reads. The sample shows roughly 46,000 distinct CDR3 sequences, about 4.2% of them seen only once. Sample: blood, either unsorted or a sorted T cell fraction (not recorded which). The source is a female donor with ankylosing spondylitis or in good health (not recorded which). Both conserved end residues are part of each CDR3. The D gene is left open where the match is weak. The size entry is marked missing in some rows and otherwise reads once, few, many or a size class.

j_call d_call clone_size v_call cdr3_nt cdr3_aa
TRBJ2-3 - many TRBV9 TGTGCCAGCAGCGTAACGGGGGGCCGGGGCACAGATACGCAGTATTTT CASSVTGGRGTDTQYF
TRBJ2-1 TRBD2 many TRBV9 TGTGCCAGCAGCGGGCGAGCGGGGGGGCCATCTGAGCAGTTCTTC CASSGRAGGPSEQFF
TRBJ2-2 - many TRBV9 TGTGCCAGCAGCGTAGGACAGAGGAACACCGGGGAGCTGTTTTTT CASSVGQRNTGELFF
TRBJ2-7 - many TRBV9 TGTGCCAGCAGCGTAGCTTGGGCGGGGTCCCACGAGCAGTACTTC CASSVAWAGSHEQYF
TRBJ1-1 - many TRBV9 TGTGCCAGCAGCGGGAGTATTGGTGGCACTGAAGCTTTCTTT CASSGSIGGTEAFF
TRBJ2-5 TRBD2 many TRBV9 TGTGCCAGCAGTGGGATGGGGGGGGTTGGACAAGAGACCCAGTACTTC CASSGMGGVGQETQYF
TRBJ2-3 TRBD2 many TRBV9 TGTGCCAGCAGCCCCGGGACTAGCCGGAACACAGATACGCAGTATTTT CASSPGTSRNTDTQYF
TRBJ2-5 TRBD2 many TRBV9 TGTGCCAGCAGCGGTAGCGGGGGGGCCAGAGAGACCCAGTACTTC CASSGSGGARETQYF
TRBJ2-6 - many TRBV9 TGTGCCAGCAGCGCTCGAGGAGACCCCAGGCTCTCTGGGGCCAACGTCCTGACTTTC CASSARGDPRLSGANVLTF
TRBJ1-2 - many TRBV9 TGTGCCAGCAGCCCCGAACCCCGGGACTCCACTTTCGGCTACACCTTC CASSPEPRDSTFGYTF
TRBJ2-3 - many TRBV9 TGTGCCAGCAGCGATGGGGCGGGAGATACGCAGTATTTT CASSDGAGDTQYF
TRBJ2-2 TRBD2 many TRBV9 TGTGCCAGCAGCGTATCTAGCCTAGCGGGTACCGGGGAGCTGTTTTTT CASSVSSLAGTGELFF
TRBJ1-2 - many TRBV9 TGTGCCAGCAGCTACGGGACATCAGGCTACACCTTC CASSYGTSGYTF
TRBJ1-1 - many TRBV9 TGTGCCAGCAGCGTAGCCCCGGGATCAAACACTGAAGCTTTCTTT CASSVAPGSNTEAFF
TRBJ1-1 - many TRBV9 TGTGCCAGCAGCGTAGCTGTGGACGGTTACACTGAAGCTTTCTTT CASSVAVDGYTEAFF
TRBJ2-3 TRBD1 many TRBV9 TGTGCCAGCAGCGCGGACAGGGGAACAGATACGCAGTATTTT CASSADRGTDTQYF
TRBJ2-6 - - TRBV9 TGTGCCAGCAGCGTAGAGGCCGGCGGCGTCCTGACTTTC CASSVEAGGVLTF
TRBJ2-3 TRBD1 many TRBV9 TGTGCCAGCAGAGCCCCCGGGACAGGGGGCTTAGATACGCAGTATTTT CASRAPGTGGLDTQYF
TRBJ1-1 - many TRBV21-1 TGTGCCAGCAGCAATGATGGACATCTCACTGAAGCTTTCTTT CASSNDGHLTEAFF
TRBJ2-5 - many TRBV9 TGTGCCAGCAGCGTAACGGGAGACCAAGAGACCCAGTACTTC CASSVTGDQETQYF
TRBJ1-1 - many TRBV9 TGTGCCAGCAGCGCCTCCGGGACGGGGGGGACTGAAGCTTTCTTT CASSASGTGGTEAFF
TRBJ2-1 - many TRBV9 TGTGCCAGCAGCGTAGCTGGAAGAGCGAGCTCCTACAATGAGCAGTTCTTC CASSVAGRASSYNEQFF
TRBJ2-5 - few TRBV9 TGTGCCAGCTCCCGGACAGAAGAGACCCAGTACTTC CASSRTEETQYF
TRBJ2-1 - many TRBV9 TGTGCCAGCAGCTCGCTCAAGCGGGACAATGAGCAGTTCTTC CASSSLKRDNEQFF
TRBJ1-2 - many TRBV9 TGTGCCAGCAGAAAACAGGAGAACTATGGCTACACCTTC CASRKQENYGYTF
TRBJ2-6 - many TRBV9 TGTGCCAGCAGCCTCCCTTCGGGGGATGGGGCCAACGTCCTGACTTTC CASSLPSGDGANVLTF
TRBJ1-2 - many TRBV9 TGTGCCAGCAGCGTAGACAAGGGGTATGGCTACACCTTC CASSVDKGYGYTF
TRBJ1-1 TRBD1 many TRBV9 TGTGCCAGCAGCCTGGACAGGGTGAACACTGAAGCTTTCTTT CASSLDRVNTEAFF
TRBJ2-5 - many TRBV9 TGTGCCAGCAGCCCCAGGGTGGGGTCAGAGACCCAGTACTTC CASSPRVGSETQYF
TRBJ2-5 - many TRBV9 TGTGCCAGCAGCGTAGATGTAGACCAAGAGACCCAGTACTTC CASSVDVDQETQYF
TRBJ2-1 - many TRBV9 TGTGCCAGCAGCGTAGATGGGGGTAATGGTGAGCAGTTCTTC CASSVDGGNGEQFF
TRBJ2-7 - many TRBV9 TGTGCCAGCAGCGTAGGGGGACTCTCTTACGAGCAGTACTTC CASSVGGLSYEQYF
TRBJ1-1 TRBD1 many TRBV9 TGTGCCAGCAGCGCTGGGACAGTATGGACTGAAGCTTTCTTT CASSAGTVWTEAFF
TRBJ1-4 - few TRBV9 TGTGCCAGCAGCGTAGCTGGGTTCGGTGAAAAACTGTTTTTT CASSVAGFGEKLFF
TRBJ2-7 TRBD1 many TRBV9 TGTGCCAGCAGCGCCGACAGGGGCGAGCAGTACTTC CASSADRGEQYF
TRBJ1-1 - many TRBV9 TGTGCCAGCAGCTTCCAGGAGAACACTGAAGCTTTCTTT CASSFQENTEAFF
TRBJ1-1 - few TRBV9 TGTGCCAGCAGCGCGTATCAACAGGGTCCGAACACTGAAGCTTTCTTT CASSAYQQGPNTEAFF
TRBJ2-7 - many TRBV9 TGTGCCAGCAGCGTGGGGGGCCTCACCTACGAGCAGTACTTC CASSVGGLTYEQYF
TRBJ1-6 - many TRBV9 TGTGCCAGCAGCGTAGTTGGGTATAATTCACCCCTCCACTTT CASSVVGYNSPLHF
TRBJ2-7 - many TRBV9 TGTGCCAGCAGCACTGCCCCTGGGTACGAGCAGTACTTC CASSTAPGYEQYF
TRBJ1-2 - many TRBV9 TGTGCCAGCAGCGTAGGGGGCGGGACTGCAGACTATGGCTACACCTTC CASSVGGGTADYGYTF
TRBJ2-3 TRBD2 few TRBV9 TGTGCCAGCAGCGTGGGGGGACTAGCCGGCAGCACAGATACGCAGTATTTT CASSVGGLAGSTDTQYF
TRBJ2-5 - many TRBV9 TGTGCCAGCAGCCTAACCGAGGGGTGGGGGACCCAGTACTTC CASSLTEGWGTQYF
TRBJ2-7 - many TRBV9 TGTGCCAGCAGCGTAGCCGTCGGAACCTACGAGCAGTACTTC CASSVAVGTYEQYF
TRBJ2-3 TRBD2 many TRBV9 TGTGCCAGCAGCTGGACTAGCGGACAGGCTAGCACAGATACGCAGTATTTT CASSWTSGQASTDTQYF
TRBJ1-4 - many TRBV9 TGTGCCAGCAGCGTAGATATAGGGGGTGAAAAACTGTTTTTT CASSVDIGGEKLFF
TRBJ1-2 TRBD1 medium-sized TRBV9 TGTGCCAGCAGCCCAGGAGGGGCCCGGGGGACAGCTTATTATGGCTACACCTTC CASSPGGARGTAYYGYTF
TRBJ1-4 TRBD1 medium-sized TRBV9 TGTGCCAGCAGCGTAGCCGGAGGGACAGGGGGCGGTGAAAAACTGTTTTTT CASSVAGGTGGGEKLFF
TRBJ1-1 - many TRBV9 TGTGCCAGCAGCGCTGGGAGGGACACTGAAGCTTTCTTT CASSAGRDTEAFF